These 17 T cell receptor beta chains were sequenced from one sample in a study. A single record per CDR3 protein comes from TCRdb applying MiXCR to the reads. The sample yields some 3,500 distinct CDR3 sequences, about 9.6% seen once. Sequenced: CD4+ T cells from synovial fluid. The receptors originated from a human donor with rheumatoid arthritis.

This clonotype was seen repeatedly, ten times or more. The V gene is TRBV10-2, the J gene TRBJ2-5, with D maybe TRBD1 (6 bases). The CDR3 extends over 15 amino acids. The V gene's germline CDR1 is WSHSY and CDR2 SAAADI. V lost 0 bases, J lost 2 bases, and 10 bases lay in between. CDR3: CASSESGTPQETQYF. The CDR3 nucleotides read TGCGCCAGCAGTGAGTCAGGGACACCTCAAGAGACCCAGTACTTC.

This clonotype is medium-sized (0.01 to 0.1%). The chain employs TRBV7-2 and TRBJ2-1, with 7 positions matching TRBD1. The CDR3 spans 16 residues. V shed 1 base, J shed 4 bases, and the junction held 7 bases outside the gene matches. From germline, CDR1 is SGHTA and CDR2 FQGNSA. In DNA form, the CDR3 reads TGTGCCAGCAGCTTAGTAAGTACAGGGGCGTACAATGAGCAGTTCTTC. Protein product: CASSLVSTGAYNEQFF.

By sample fraction, this clonotype is large. This rearrangement joins TRBV4-3 to TRBJ2-3; D is possibly TRBD1 or TRBD2 (6 bases each). Germline V gene lookup returns CDR1 LGHNA and CDR2 YSLEER. The V end lost 3 bases, the J end lost 3 bases, and 13 bases lay between the germline ends. This CDR3 contains 15 residues. The CDR3 sequence is CASSQEGGMTDTQYF. CDR3 nucleotide sequence: TGCGCCAGCAGCCAGGAGGGGGGAATGACAGATACGCAGTATTTT.

By sample fraction, this clonotype is medium-sized. V is TRBV12-3 or TRBV12-4 and J is TRBJ2-5; a possible D gene is TRBD1 (6 bases). V gave up 5 bases and J gave up 5 bases, with 12 bases separating them. CDR3 length equals 13 residues. The CDR3 here is CASSPTGLETQYF. As DNA, the CDR3 is TGTGCCAGCAGTCCGACAGGTCTGGAGACCCAGTACTTC.

The rearrangement links TRBV28 to TRBJ2-7; 8 bases match TRBD1. Germline trimming cut 6 bases from V and 6 bases from J; bases unmatched to any gene: 10. The CDR3 extends over 14 amino acids. Germline CDR1 and CDR2: MDHEN and SYDVKM. CDR3 DNA sequence: TGTGCCAGCAGCCTTTTCCAGGGGGCAGGCGAGCAGTACTTC. It encodes CASSLFQGAGEQYF. Looking up the rest from reference TRBV28 and TRBJ2-7 gives the full variable domain: DVKVTQSSRYLVKRTGEKVFLECVQDMDHENMFWYRQDPGLGLRLIYFSYDVKMKEKGDIPEGYSVSREKKERFSLILESASTNQTSMYLCASSLFQGAGEQYFGPGTRLTVT.

As concerns this clonotype: Being one base from a much bigger clone, this may be a read error. The genes are TRBV20-1 and TRBJ2-5; D tentatively reads TRBD1 or TRBD2 (5 bases each). The germline V and J ends were trimmed by 6 bases and 4 bases, with 18 bases remaining between them. The germline gives CDR1 DFQATT, CDR2 SNEGSKA (reference sequence). The CDR3 covers 14 residues. CDR3 bases: TGCAGTGCCGGAACCGGGACCCTACGAGAGACCCAGTACTTC. Its protein product is CSAGTGTLRETQYF.

CDR3 nucleotides: TGCAGCGCGATGACTAGCGGAGGGCCCAATGAGCAGTTCTTC. Translation gives CSAMTSGGPNEQFF. The genes are TRBV29-1 and TRBJ2-1; 9 bases align to TRBD2. The CDR3 consists of 14 residues. The germline V gene has CDR1 SQVTM and CDR2 ANQGSEA. Trimming cost V 7 bases and J 6 bases; bases outside gene matches: 10.

This clonotype was detected ten times or more. J is TRBJ2-1 and V is TRBV5-1; D perhaps matches TRBD2 (6 bases). Trimming shortened V by 4 bases and J by 6 bases, and 8 bases separated the two germline ends. The CDR3 has 12 residues. CDR1 and CDR2 (germline): SGHRS, YFSETQ. Written as DNA, the CDR3 is TGCGCCAGCAGCGGGAGGACCAATGAGCAGTTCTTC. It encodes CASSGRTNEQFF. The whole variable domain, filled in from reference TRBV5-1 and TRBJ2-1, reads KAGVTQTPRYLIKTRGQQVTLSCSPISGHRSVSWYQQTPGQGLQFLFEYFSETQRNKGNFPGRFSGRQFSNSRSEMNVSTLELGDSALYLCASSGRTNEQFFGPGTRLTVL.

By share, this clonotype ranks as medium-sized. This rearrangement joins TRBV29-1 to TRBJ2-1; 12 bases line up with TRBD2. V trimming: 4 bases; J trimming: 3 bases; junction bases outside the gene matches: 4. CDR3 length equals 15 residues. The V gene's germline CDR1 is SQVTM and CDR2 ANQGSEA. CDR3 sequence reads: CSVVLAGGFYNEQFF. The DNA for the CDR3 is TGCAGCGTTGTGCTAGCGGGAGGGTTCTACAATGAGCAGTTCTTC.

The genes are TRBV10-3 and TRBJ2-3; 8 nucleotides agree with TRBD2. V lost 3 bases to trimming and J lost 4 bases; unmatched junction nucleotides: 6. The V gene's germline CDR1 is ENHRY and CDR2 SYGVKD. The CDR3 extends over 15 amino acids. CDR3 DNA sequence: TGTGCCATCAGTGACAGCGGGAGTTCCGCAGATACGCAGTATTTT. Amino acids: CAISDSGSSADTQYF.

This clonotype qualifies as medium-sized. The rearrangement uses TRBV7-9 and TRBJ2-4; D is uncertain. The germline gives CDR1 SEHNR, CDR2 FQNEAQ (reference sequence). This CDR3 is 13 amino acids long. V lost 3 bases, J lost 8 bases, and 11 bases lay in between. CDR3: CASSLLEWDIQYF. DNA for the CDR3: TGTGCCAGCAGCTTGTTAGAATGGGACATTCAGTACTTC. The variable domain in full, with the rest retrieved from reference TRBV7-9 and TRBJ2-4, is DTGVSQNPRHKITKRGQNVTFRCDPISEHNRLYWYRQTLGQGPEFLTYFQNEAQLEKSRLLSDRFSAERPKGSFSTLEIQRTEQGDSAMYLCASSLLEWDIQYFGAGTRLSVL.

Within the sample, this clonotype is medium-sized. The genes are TRBV5-1 and TRBJ1-3, with D unclear. V was cut by 9 bases and J by 3 bases, with 16 bases left in between. The CDR3 has 14 residues. Germline V gene sequence: CDR1 SGHRS, CDR2 YFSETQ. The CDR3 DNA reads TGCGCCACGAAAGCGGACGTAGGTGGAAACACCATATATTTT. Residues: CATKADVGGNTIYF.

This clonotype showed up just a few times. The J gene is TRBJ2-1, the V gene TRBV19; D remains ambiguous. CDR3 length: 12 amino acids. The germline V gene encodes CDR1 LNHDA and CDR2 SQIVND (reference sequence). The V end lost 4 bases, the J end lost 7 bases, and 8 bases lay between the germline ends. The chain's CDR3 is CASSTQINEQFF. As DNA, the CDR3 is TGTGCCAGTAGTACCCAAATAAATGAGCAGTTCTTC.

This clonotype is categorized as medium-sized. The chain uses TRBV20-1 and TRBJ2-1; 15 nucleotides align to TRBD2. The CDR3 has 19 amino acids. In germline, CDR1 is DFQATT, CDR2 SNEGSKA (reference sequence). The J segment lost 2 bases and the V segment lost 4 bases, leaving 12 bases of the junction unmatched. CDR3: CSAKPPGTSGRLTYNEQFF. The CDR3 region has the DNA TGCAGTGCTAAACCGCCCGGGACTAGCGGGAGGTTGACCTACAATGAGCAGTTCTTC.

J is TRBJ2-5 and V is TRBV20-1; D is undetermined. Germline-derived CDR1 and CDR2 are DFQATT and SNEGSKA (reference sequence). The CDR3 totals 12 residues. The V and J ends lost 4 bases and 0 bases respectively, with 6 bases between them. CDR3 sequence (DNA): TGCAGTGCTACCCGGAACCAAGAGACCCAGTACTTC. It is translated as CSATRNQETQYF.

Of note for this clonotype: One base away lies a much larger clone, so this may be a sequencing read error. V and J are TRBV28 and TRBJ2-5, with D possibly TRBD2 on 7 matching bases. V lost 5 bases to trimming and J lost 3 bases, with 16 bases between them. Germline CDR1 reads MDHEN; CDR2 reads SYDVKM. CDR3 length equals 15 residues. In nucleotides, the CDR3 is TGTGCCAGCAGTCTCGCTGGGAGGGGGGAAGAGACCCAGTACTTC. The encoded protein is CASSLAGRGEETQYF.

This clonotype was picked up many times. The CDR3 nucleotides are TGTGCCAGCAGTGAACGACTCAGCACCGGGGAGCTGTTTTTT. Amino acids: CASSERLSTGELFF. V usage is TRBV2 and J usage is TRBJ2-2; no firm D call. The germline gives CDR1 SNHLY, CDR2 FYNNEI. The CDR3 has 14 amino acids. V shed 2 bases and J shed 4 bases, with 8 bases lying between them.